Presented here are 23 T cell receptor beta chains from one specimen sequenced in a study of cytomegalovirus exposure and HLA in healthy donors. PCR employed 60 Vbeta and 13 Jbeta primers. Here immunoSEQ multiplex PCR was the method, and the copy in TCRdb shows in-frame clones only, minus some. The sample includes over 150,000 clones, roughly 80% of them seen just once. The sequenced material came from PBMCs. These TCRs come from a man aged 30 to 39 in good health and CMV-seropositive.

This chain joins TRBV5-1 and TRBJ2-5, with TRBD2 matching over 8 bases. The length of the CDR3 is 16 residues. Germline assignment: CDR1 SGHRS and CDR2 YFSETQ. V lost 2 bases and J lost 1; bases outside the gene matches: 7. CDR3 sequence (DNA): TGCGCCAGCAGCTTCCTGGACGGGGGGGCCCAAGAGACCCAGTACTTC. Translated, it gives CASSFLDGGAQETQYF.

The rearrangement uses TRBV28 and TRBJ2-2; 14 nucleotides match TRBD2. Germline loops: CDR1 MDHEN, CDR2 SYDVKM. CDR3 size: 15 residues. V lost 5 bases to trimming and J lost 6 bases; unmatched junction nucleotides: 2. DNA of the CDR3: TGTGCCAGCAGTAAGACTAGCGGGGGGGCCGGGGAGCTGTTTTTT. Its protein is CASSKTSGGAGELFF.

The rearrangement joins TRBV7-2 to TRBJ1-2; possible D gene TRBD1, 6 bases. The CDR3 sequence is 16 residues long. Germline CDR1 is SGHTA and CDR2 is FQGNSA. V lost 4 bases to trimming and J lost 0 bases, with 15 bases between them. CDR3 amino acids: CASSYYPTGTNYGYTF. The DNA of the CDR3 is TGTGCCAGCAGCTACTATCCGACAGGCACTAACTATGGCTACACCTTC.

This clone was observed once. As DNA, the CDR3 is TGCGCCAGCAGGCCCGGGACAGGGCCCCTTTGGCCCCCCTCTGGAAACACCATATATTTT. Translation: CASRPGTGPLWPPSGNTIYF. This rearrangement joins TRBV5-1 to TRBJ1-3; 9 nucleotides line up with TRBD1. Looked up from germline, CDR1 is SGHRS and CDR2 is YFSETQ. CDR3 size: 20 residues. The V segment lost 5 bases and the J segment 0 bases; nucleotides outside the gene matches: 18.

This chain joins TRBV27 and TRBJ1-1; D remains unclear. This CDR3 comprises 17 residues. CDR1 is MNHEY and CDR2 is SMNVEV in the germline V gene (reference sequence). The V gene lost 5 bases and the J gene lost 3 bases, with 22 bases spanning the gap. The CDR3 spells CASSPLLLLGEDTEAFF. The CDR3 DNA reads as TGTGCCAGCAGTCCCCTGTTACTCCTGGGAGAGGACACTGAAGCTTTCTTT.

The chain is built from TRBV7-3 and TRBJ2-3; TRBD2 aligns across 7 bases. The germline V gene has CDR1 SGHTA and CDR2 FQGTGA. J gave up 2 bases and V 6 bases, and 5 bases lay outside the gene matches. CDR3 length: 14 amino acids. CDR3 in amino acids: CASSWGGNTDTQYF. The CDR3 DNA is TGTGCCAGCAGTTGGGGGGGTAACACAGATACGCAGTATTTT.

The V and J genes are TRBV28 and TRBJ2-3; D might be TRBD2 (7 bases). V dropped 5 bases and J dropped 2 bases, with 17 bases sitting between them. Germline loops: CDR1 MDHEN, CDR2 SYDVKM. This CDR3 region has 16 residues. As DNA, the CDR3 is TGTGCCAGCAGTACCTGGGCGGGGGACAACACAGATACGCAGTATTTT. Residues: CASSTWAGDNTDTQYF.

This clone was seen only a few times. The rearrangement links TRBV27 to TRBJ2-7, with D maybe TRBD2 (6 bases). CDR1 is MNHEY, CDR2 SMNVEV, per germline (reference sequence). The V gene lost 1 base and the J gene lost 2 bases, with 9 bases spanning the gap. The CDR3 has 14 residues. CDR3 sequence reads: CASSLFAGTYEQYF. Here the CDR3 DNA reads TGTGCCAGCAGTTTATTTGCGGGGACCTACGAGCAGTACTTC.

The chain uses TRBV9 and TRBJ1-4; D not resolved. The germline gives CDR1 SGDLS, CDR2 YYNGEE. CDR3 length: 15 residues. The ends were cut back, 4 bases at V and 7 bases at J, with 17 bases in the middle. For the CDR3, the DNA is TGTGCCAGCAGCCTAACCCCACAGATGGGTGAAAAACTGTTTTTT. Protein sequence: CASSLTPQMGEKLFF.

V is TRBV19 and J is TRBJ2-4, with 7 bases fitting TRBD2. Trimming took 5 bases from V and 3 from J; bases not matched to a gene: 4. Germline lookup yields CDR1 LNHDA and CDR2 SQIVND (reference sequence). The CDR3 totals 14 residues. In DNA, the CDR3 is TGTGCCAGTAGTTGGAGGGAGGGCAAAAACATTCAGTACTTC. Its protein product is CASSWREGKNIQYF.

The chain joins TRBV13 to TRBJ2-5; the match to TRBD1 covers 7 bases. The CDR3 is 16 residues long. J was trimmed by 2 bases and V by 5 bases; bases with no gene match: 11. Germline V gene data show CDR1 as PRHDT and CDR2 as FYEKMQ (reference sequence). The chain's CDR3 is CASSPPDRATQETQYF. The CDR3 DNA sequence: TGTGCCAGCAGCCCCCCAGACAGGGCCACACAAGAGACCCAGTACTTC.

CDR3 residues: CASSLAARQGTDTQYF. As DNA, the CDR3 is TGTGCCAGCAGCTTAGCGGCTAGACAGGGCACAGATACGCAGTATTTT. The chain is built from TRBV7-9 and TRBJ2-3, with D maybe TRBD1 (6 bases). The CDR3 totals 16 residues. Germline CDR1 and CDR2: SEHNR and FQNEAQ (reference sequence). The V end was cut by 0 bases, the J end by 1 base, with 11 bases between.

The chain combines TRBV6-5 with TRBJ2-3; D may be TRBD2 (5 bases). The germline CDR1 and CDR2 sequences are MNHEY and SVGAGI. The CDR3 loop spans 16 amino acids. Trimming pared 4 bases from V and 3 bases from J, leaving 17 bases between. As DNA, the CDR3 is TGTGCCAGCAGTTCCCGTCAGGACTGGACGACAGATACGCAGTATTTT. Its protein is CASSSRQDWTTDTQYF.

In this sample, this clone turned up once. The CDR3 here is CAWDAGGRIGELFF. The CDR3 nucleotides are TGTGCCTGGGACGCGGGGGGCCGGATCGGGGAGCTGTTTTTT. This sequence joins TRBV30 and TRBJ2-2; 8 bases are a match to TRBD2. CDR1 and CDR2 (germline): GTSNPN, SVGIG (reference sequence). There are 14 residues in the CDR3. V shed 5 bases and J 7 bases; nucleotides not matched to a gene: 9.

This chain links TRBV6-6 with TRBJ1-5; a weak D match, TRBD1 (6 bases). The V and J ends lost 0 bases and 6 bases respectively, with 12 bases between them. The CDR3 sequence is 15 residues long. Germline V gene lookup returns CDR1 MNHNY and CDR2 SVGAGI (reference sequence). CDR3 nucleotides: TGTGCCAGCAGTTACTCGAAGGGGGTCGGTCAGCCCCAGCATTTT. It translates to CASSYSKGVGQPQHF.

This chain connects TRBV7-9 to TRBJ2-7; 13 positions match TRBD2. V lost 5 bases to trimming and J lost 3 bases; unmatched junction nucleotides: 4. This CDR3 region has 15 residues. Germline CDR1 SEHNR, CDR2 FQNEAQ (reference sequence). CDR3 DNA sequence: TGTGCCAGCAGCGGCTGGACTAGCGGGGGCTACGAGCAGTACTTC. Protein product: CASSGWTSGGYEQYF.

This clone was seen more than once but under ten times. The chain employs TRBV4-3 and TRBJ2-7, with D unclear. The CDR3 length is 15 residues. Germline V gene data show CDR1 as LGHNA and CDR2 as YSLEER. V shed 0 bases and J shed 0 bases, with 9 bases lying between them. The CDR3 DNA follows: TGCGCCAGCAGCCAAGATTACAGCTACTCCTACGAGCAGTACTTC. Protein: CASSQDYSYSYEQYF.

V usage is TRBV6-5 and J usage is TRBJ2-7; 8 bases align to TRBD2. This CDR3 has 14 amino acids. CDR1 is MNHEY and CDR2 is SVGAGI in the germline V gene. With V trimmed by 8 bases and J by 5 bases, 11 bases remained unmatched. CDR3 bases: TGTGCCAGCTTGTCCACGGGGGGGGCCAACGAGCAGTACTTC. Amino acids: CASLSTGGANEQYF.

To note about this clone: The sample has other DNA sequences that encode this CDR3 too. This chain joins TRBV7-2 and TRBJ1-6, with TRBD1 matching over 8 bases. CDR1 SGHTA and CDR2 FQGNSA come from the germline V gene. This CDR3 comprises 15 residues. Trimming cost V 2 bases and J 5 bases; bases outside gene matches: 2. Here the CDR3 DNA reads TGTGCCAGCAGCTTACGGGGACAGGATAATTCACCCCTCCACTTT. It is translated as CASSLRGQDNSPLHF.

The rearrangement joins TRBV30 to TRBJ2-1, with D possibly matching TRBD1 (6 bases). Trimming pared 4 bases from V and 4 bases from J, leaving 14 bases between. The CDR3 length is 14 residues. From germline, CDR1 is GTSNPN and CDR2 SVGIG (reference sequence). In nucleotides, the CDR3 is TGTGCCTGGAACGGTAGAGGGGGTTACAATGAGCAGTTCTTC. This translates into CAWNGRGGYNEQFF.

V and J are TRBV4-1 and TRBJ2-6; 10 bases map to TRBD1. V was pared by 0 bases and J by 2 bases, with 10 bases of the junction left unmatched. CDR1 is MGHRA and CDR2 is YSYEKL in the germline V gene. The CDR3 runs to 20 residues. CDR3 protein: CASSQDRIGQGGPGANVLTF. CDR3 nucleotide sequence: TGCGCCAGCAGCCAAGATCGGATCGGACAGGGGGGACCTGGGGCCAACGTCCTGACTTTC.

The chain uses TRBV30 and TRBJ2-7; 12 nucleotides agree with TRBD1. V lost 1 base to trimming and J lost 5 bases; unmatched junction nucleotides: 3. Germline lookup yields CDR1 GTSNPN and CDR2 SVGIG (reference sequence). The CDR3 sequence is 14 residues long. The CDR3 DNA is TGTGCCTGGAGTGCGGGACAGGGGGCAGACGAGCAGTACTTC. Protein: CAWSAGQGADEQYF.

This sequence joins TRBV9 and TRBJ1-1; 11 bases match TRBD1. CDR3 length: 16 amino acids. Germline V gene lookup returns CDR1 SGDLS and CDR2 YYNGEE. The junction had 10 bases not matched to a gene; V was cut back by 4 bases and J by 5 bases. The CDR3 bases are TGTGCCAGCAGCCCGGGGACAGGGGGGCGTGAGACTGAAGCTTTCTTT. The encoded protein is CASSPGTGGRETEAFF.